The present entry profiles one T cell receptor (beta chain) with its context. Original data processing: It was from reference gene primer amplification that nucleated cell counts were estimated. Here immunoSEQ multiplex PCR was the method, and the copy in TCRdb shows in-frame clones only, minus some. That table is the source of V, J and clone size, and D and trimming were worked out from the DNA. The sample comprises about 220,000 clones, around 80% of which are singletons, and roughly 8.2% rests with the top ten. These data belong to a study of blood T cell repertoires in COVID-19. Across the whole study: From T cells, B-cell-depleted T cells, or PBMCs came the material, which was cDNA or gDNA.

V lost 1 base, J lost 0 bases, and 4 bases lay in between. Looked up from germline, CDR1 is WSHSY and CDR2 is SAAADI. The CDR3 has 14 residues. The chain couples TRBV10-2 to TRBJ1-5, with D unresolved. The sequence came from a woman between 45 and 65 years old with acute or convalescent COVID-19. Sequencing input: peripheral blood. CDR3 DNA sequence: TGCGCCAGCAGTGAGTTTTATAGCAATCAGCCCCAGCATTTT. It codes for CASSEFYSNQPQHF.